This T cell receptor (beta chain) was recovered during a study of blood T cell repertoires in COVID-19. On the study more broadly: Samples came from the United States, Italy and Spain, spanning acute and convalescent COVID-19. Sources were T cells, B-cell-depleted T cells, or PBMCs; the material itself was cDNA or gDNA.

Original processing methods: From reference gene primer amplification, estimates of nucleated cell counts were derived. Data came from immunoSEQ multiplex PCR; TCRdb stores just in-frame clones and leaves some out. V, J and clone size are taken as reported in that table, and D and trimming were inferred from the DNA itself. The data contain 150,000 to 200,000 clones, approximately 82% of them seen just once; the ten biggest clones take up about 6.9%. The CDR3 extends over 12 amino acids. The germline V gene encodes CDR1 SGHRS and CDR2 YFSETQ. V lost 2 bases, J lost 7 bases, and 9 bases lay in between.

The chain is built from TRBV5-1 and TRBJ1-2; TRBD1 might be the D (5 bases). Material for sequencing was peripheral blood. The sequence derives from a human donor with acute or convalescent COVID-19. The donor label of this sample is uncertain. The CDR3 bases are TGCGCCAGCAGCTTAGGGGTGGCTGGCTACACCTTC. This codes for CASSLGVAGYTF.